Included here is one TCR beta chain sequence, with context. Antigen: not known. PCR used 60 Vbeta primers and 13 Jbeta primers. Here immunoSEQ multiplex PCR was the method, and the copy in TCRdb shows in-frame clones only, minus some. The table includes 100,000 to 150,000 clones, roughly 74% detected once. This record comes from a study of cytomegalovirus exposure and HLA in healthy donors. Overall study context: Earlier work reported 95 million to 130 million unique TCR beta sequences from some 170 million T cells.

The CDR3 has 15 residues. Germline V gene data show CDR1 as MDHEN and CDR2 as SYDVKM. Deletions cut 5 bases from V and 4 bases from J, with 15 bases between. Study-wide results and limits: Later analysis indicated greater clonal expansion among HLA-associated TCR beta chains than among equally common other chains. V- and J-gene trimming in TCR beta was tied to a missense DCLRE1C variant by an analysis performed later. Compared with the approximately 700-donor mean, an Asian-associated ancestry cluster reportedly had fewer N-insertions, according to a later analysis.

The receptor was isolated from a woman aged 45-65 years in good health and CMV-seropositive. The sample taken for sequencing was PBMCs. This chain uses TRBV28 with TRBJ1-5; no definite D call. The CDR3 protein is CASSPSLGQNQPQHF. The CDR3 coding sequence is TGTGCCAGCAGTCCTTCTCTTGGTCAGAATCAGCCCCAGCATTTT.